The 32 T cell receptor beta chains given below trace back to one sample, sequenced in a study of brain T cells in children with intractable seizures. Time point: blood from clinic visit 5 months post-surgery; TSC patient then seizure free. The data were produced by immunoSEQ multiplex PCR, yet TCRdb's version contains in-frame clones alone and is incomplete. This sample has 300,000 to 400,000 clones, with more than 85% found just once. Sequencing was performed on peripheral blood, taken approximately 5 months after surgery. The receptor set was obtained from a boy under two years old with tuberous sclerosis and intractable seizures.

This chain uses TRBV5-1 with TRBJ1-6, with 7 bases aligning to TRBD1. CDR3 length: 15 residues. Germline V gene sequence: CDR1 SGHRS, CDR2 YFSETQ. J gave up 7 bases and V 0 bases, and 4 bases lay outside the gene matches. The CDR3 nucleotides are TGCGCCAGCAGCTTGGAGCCAGGGGGAAATTCACCCCTCCACTTT. This sequence encodes CASSLEPGGNSPLHF.

This chain links TRBV19 with TRBJ2-7, with 11 bases lining up with TRBD2. This CDR3 has 15 amino acids. J was trimmed by 2 bases and V by 3 bases; bases with no gene match: 3. Looked up from germline, CDR1 is LNHDA and CDR2 is SQIVND (reference sequence). The CDR3 is CASSIGTSGTYEQYF. Written as DNA, the CDR3 is TGTGCCAGTAGTATTGGGACTAGCGGAACCTACGAGCAGTACTTC.

This chain joins TRBV3-1 (or the pseudogene TRBV3-2) and TRBJ1-1; D not resolved. The ends were cut back, 1 base at V and 1 base at J, with 10 bases in the middle. Per the germline V gene, CDR1 is LGHDT and CDR2 is YNNKEL (reference sequence). CDR3 size: 15 residues. CDR3 nucleotides: TGTGCCAGCAGCCAAGTAGGCAGGTCGAACACTGAAGCTTTCTTT. Translation: CASSQVGRSNTEAFF.

The V and J genes are TRBV6-6 and TRBJ1-2, with D unclear. This CDR3 has 15 amino acids. V gave up 2 bases and J gave up 0 bases, with 10 bases separating them. Germline CDR1 MNHNY, CDR2 SVGAGI (reference sequence). CDR3 DNA: TGTGCCAGCAGTTACGAGGCGTCTACTAACTATGGCTACACCTTC. It is translated as CASSYEASTNYGYTF.

The V call is TRBV7-3, the J call TRBJ2-2; 8 bases align to TRBD1. Germline V lookup: CDR1 SGHTA, CDR2 FQGTGA. Trimming cost V 6 bases and J 4 bases; bases outside gene matches: 4. There are 14 residues in the CDR3. Written as DNA, the CDR3 is TGTGCCAGCAGTATCACAGGGGGCACCGGGGAGCTGTTTTTT. It translates to CASSITGGTGELFF.

The chain uses TRBV9 and TRBJ1-6; D may be TRBD1 (6 bases). The CDR3 is made up of 13 amino acids. Germline V gene lookup returns CDR1 SGDLS and CDR2 YYNGEE. V lost 2 bases and J 13 bases, leaving 13 bases between the germline ends. The CDR3 protein is CASSVGAGDPLHF. In DNA form, the CDR3 reads TGTGCCAGCAGCGTGGGGGCAGGAGATCCCCTCCACTTT.

V and J are TRBV30 and TRBJ1-1, with unresolved D. This CDR3 is 11 amino acids long. Looked up from germline, CDR1 is GTSNPN and CDR2 is SVGIG (reference sequence). Trimming removed 4 bases at V and 8 bases at J, with 11 bases between. CDR3 in DNA: TGTGCCTGGATAAGGGCGGTCGAAGCTTTCTTT. Its translation: CAWIRAVEAFF.

V and J are TRBV6-5 and TRBJ2-7; the match to TRBD2 covers 7 bases. The CDR3 contains 14 residues. V gave up 6 bases and J gave up 4 bases; unmatched junction bases: 9. Germline loops: CDR1 MNHEY, CDR2 SVGAGI. CDR3 region: CASSSGTTQYEQYF. For the CDR3, the DNA is TGTGCCAGCAGCTCCGGGACTACCCAATACGAGCAGTACTTC.

About this clone: Other DNA sequences in this sample translate to the same CDR3. The chain couples TRBV13 to TRBJ2-5; 10 bases map to TRBD2. Trimming took 4 bases from V and 4 from J; bases not matched to a gene: 9. This CDR3 has 16 residues. Germline loops: CDR1 PRHDT, CDR2 FYEKMQ (reference sequence). The CDR3 is CASSSRTSGGGETQYF. The DNA of the CDR3 is TGTGCCAGCAGCTCACGGACTAGCGGAGGGGGAGAGACCCAGTACTTC.

A single count supports this clone. The chain is built from TRBV7-8 and TRBJ2-3; TRBD1 agrees at 9 bases. The CDR3 contains 17 residues. Germline lookup yields CDR1 SGHVS and CDR2 FQNEAQ. V shed 3 bases, J shed 1 base, and the junction held 8 bases outside the gene matches. The CDR3 coding sequence is TGTGCCAGCAGCTTCCTAGGACAGGGGTACGGCACAGATACGCAGTATTTT. Encoded protein: CASSFLGQGYGTDTQYF.

This rearrangement joins TRBV11-2 to TRBJ2-7; 11 bases are shared with TRBD1. The CDR3 sequence is 15 residues long. Trimming cost V 3 bases and J 0 bases; bases outside gene matches: 1. Germline V gene lookup returns CDR1 SGHAT and CDR2 FQNNGV. Written as DNA, the CDR3 is TGTGCCAGCAGCTTCGGACAGGGGGCCTCCTACGAGCAGTACTTC. Its translation: CASSFGQGASYEQYF.

V and J are TRBV30 and TRBJ2-7; D ambiguous. Germline V gives CDR1 GTSNPN, CDR2 SVGIG (reference sequence). This CDR3 is 14 amino acids long. V lost 2 bases, J lost 0 bases, and 11 bases lay in between. CDR3 protein: CAWSPHPSSYEQYF. CDR3 DNA sequence: TGTGCCTGGAGTCCACACCCATCCTCCTACGAGCAGTACTTC.

V usage is TRBV5-1 and J usage is TRBJ2-7; TRBD1 matches at 7 bases. J lost 5 bases, V lost 4 bases, and 6 bases had no gene match. Germline assignment: CDR1 SGHRS and CDR2 YFSETQ. The CDR3 runs 13 residues. The CDR3 reads CASSIGTEDEQYF. The DNA for the CDR3 is TGCGCCAGCAGCATCGGGACAGAGGACGAGCAGTACTTC.

The V gene is TRBV6-5, the J gene TRBJ1-6; D may be TRBD1 (6 bases). This CDR3 spans 13 amino acids. The V gene's germline CDR1 is MNHEY and CDR2 SVGAGI. Trimming left V 7 bases short and J 7 bases short, with 11 bases between. CDR3 residues: CASKRGENSPLHF. The CDR3, as DNA: TGTGCCAGCAAGAGGGGGGAAAATTCACCCCTCCACTTT.

This chain uses TRBV29-1 with TRBJ2-3, with unresolved D. There are 13 residues in the CDR3. V dropped 5 bases and J dropped 2 bases, with 11 bases sitting between them. Germline-derived CDR1 and CDR2 are SQVTM and ANQGSEA. CDR3 loop: CSVHPNPTDTQYF. CDR3 coding DNA: TGCAGCGTTCACCCGAACCCCACAGATACGCAGTATTTT.

The V gene is TRBV6-5, the J gene TRBJ1-5; D not certain. V was clipped by 0 bases and J by 7 bases, with 10 bases between them. CDR3 length equals 14 residues. CDR1 MNHEY and CDR2 SVGAGI come from the germline V gene. The CDR3 protein is CASSYSRLSQPQHF. The DNA of the CDR3 is TGTGCCAGCAGTTACTCCAGGCTAAGCCAGCCCCAGCATTTT.

The chain links TRBV7-9 to TRBJ2-1, with D perhaps TRBD1 (5 bases). This CDR3 region has 15 residues. V gave up 4 bases and J gave up 6 bases, with 16 bases separating them. Germline assignment: CDR1 SEHNR and CDR2 FQNEAQ (reference sequence). CDR3 loop: CASSYRFEVSNEQFF. The CDR3 bases are TGTGCCAGCAGCTACAGGTTTGAAGTCTCCAATGAGCAGTTCTTC.

The chain couples TRBV6-6 to TRBJ1-2, with D perhaps matching TRBD1 (6 bases). The CDR3 is made up of 16 amino acids. V lost 2 bases and J lost 2, with 15 bases in between. Germline CDR1 and CDR2: MNHNY and SVGAGI (reference sequence). The CDR3 DNA reads TGTGCCAGCAGTTACGCGCACGCCACAGGGAACTATGGCTACACCTTC. It is translated as CASSYAHATGNYGYTF.

The genes are TRBV4-1 and TRBJ2-1; 7 nucleotides agree with TRBD2. The CDR3 totals 20 residues. The V and J ends lost 0 bases and 1 base, in that order; junction bases with no gene match: 15. Germline CDR1 is MGHRA and CDR2 is YSYEKL. In nucleotides, the CDR3 is TGCGCCAGCAGCCAAGATCCCCTAAGCTGGACGGGAGGTTCCTACAATGAGCAGTTCTTC. Translating it yields CASSQDPLSWTGGSYNEQFF.

The chain employs TRBV5-1 and TRBJ2-5; 7 bases are a match to TRBD1. This CDR3 is 17 amino acids long. The junction had 16 bases not matched to a gene; V was cut back by 3 bases and J by 5 bases. The germline CDR1 and CDR2 sequences are SGHRS and YFSETQ. CDR3 sequence reads: CASSSAPQTGWGETQYF. Written as DNA, the CDR3 is TGCGCCAGCAGCTCAGCACCCCAGACAGGGTGGGGGGAGACCCAGTACTTC.

J is TRBJ2-7 and V is TRBV6-5; unclear D gene. CDR1 and CDR2 (germline): MNHEY, SVGAGI. Trimming took off 4 bases at V and 7 bases at J, with 14 bases between the two ends. The CDR3 runs 13 residues. DNA for the CDR3: TGTGCCAGCAGTTGGTTTGACGTCTTGGAGCAGTACTTC. Translating gives CASSWFDVLEQYF.

V gene TRBV11-2 combines with J gene TRBJ2-4; D is possibly TRBD2 (5 bases). CDR3 size: 14 residues. Trimming took 1 base from V and 1 from J, leaving 5 bases between them. Per germline, CDR1 SGHAT and CDR2 FQNNGV. DNA of the CDR3: TGTGCCAGCAGCTTAGCGGGGGCCAAAAACATTCAGTACTTC. It encodes CASSLAGAKNIQYF. Full variable domain (outside the CDR3, taken from reference TRBV11-2 and TRBJ2-4): EAGVAQSPRYKIIEKRQSVAFWCNPISGHATLYWYQQILGQGPKLLIQFQNNGVVDDSQLPKDRFSAERLKGVDSTLKIQPAKLEDSAVYLCASSLAGAKNIQYFGAGTRLSVL.

This clone came up once. The rearrangement uses TRBV4-2 and TRBJ2-1, with TRBD2 matching over 7 bases. Germline CDR1 is LGHNA and CDR2 is YNFKEQ. The CDR3 totals 13 residues. V shed 3 bases and J 5 bases; nucleotides not matched to a gene: 1. The CDR3 region is CASSQGGDNEQFF. CDR3 in DNA: TGTGCCAGCAGCCAGGGGGGGGACAATGAGCAGTTCTTC.

This clone is a singleton in its sample. The chain combines TRBV6-5 with TRBJ1-1; D remains ambiguous. Germline lookup yields CDR1 MNHEY and CDR2 SVGAGI. The CDR3 is 15 amino acids. V gave up 6 bases and J gave up 0 bases, with 14 bases separating them. CDR3 loop: CASRSWHGLNTEAFF. In DNA form, the CDR3 reads TGTGCCAGCAGGAGTTGGCACGGACTGAACACTGAAGCTTTCTTT.

This chain connects TRBV6-5 to TRBJ2-1; TRBD2 matches at 8 bases. This CDR3 spans 12 amino acids. Trimming removed 8 bases from V and 10 bases from J; junction bases left unmatched: 7. Germline-derived CDR1 and CDR2 are MNHEY and SVGAGI. CDR3: CASDSGIGEQFF. CDR3 DNA: TGTGCCAGCGATAGCGGGATTGGGGAGCAGTTCTTC.

The rearrangement links TRBV7-9 to TRBJ2-5; a weak D match, TRBD2 (5 bases). The germline V gene has CDR1 SEHNR and CDR2 FQNEAQ (reference sequence). V was shortened by 2 bases and J by 2 bases, with 9 bases between the two germline ends. The CDR3 runs to 14 residues. CDR3 sequence: CASSLSTGQETQYF. As DNA, the CDR3 is TGTGCCAGCAGCTTAAGTACGGGGCAAGAGACCCAGTACTTC.

The CDR3 is CASKWQGSYEQYF. CDR3 in DNA: TGTGCCAGCAAATGGCAGGGGTCCTACGAGCAGTACTTC. The chain has TRBV2 and TRBJ2-7; D may be TRBD1 (6 bases). V dropped 7 bases and J dropped 1 base, with 11 bases sitting between them. Germline-derived CDR1 and CDR2 are SNHLY and FYNNEI. The CDR3 contains 13 residues. Supplemented by reference TRBV2 and TRBJ2-7, the full variable domain reads EPEVTQTPSHQVTQMGQEVILRCVPISNHLYFYWYRQILGQKVEFLVSFYNNEISEKSEIFDDQFSVERPDGSNFTLKIRSTKLEDSAMYFCASKWQGSYEQYFGPGTRLTVT.

The chain uses TRBV5-6 and TRBJ2-7; D is ambiguous. This CDR3 has 12 residues. The ends were cut back, 0 bases at V and 4 bases at J, with 5 bases in the middle. CDR1 SGHDT and CDR2 YYEEEE come from the germline V gene. The CDR3 sequence is CASSLGWYEQYF. The CDR3 DNA follows: TGTGCCAGCAGCTTGGGGTGGTACGAGCAGTACTTC.

V usage is TRBV11-2 and J usage is TRBJ2-5; D is unclear. V lost 1 base and J lost 4, with 13 bases in between. The CDR3 is made up of 15 amino acids. CDR1 SGHAT and CDR2 FQNNGV come from the germline V gene. In DNA form, the CDR3 reads TGTGCCAGCAGCTTAGGTAGTGGATGGGGAGAGACCCAGTACTTC. This translates into CASSLGSGWGETQYF.

The chain combines TRBV29-1 with TRBJ2-1; the D gene could be TRBD1 or TRBD2 (5 bases each). The CDR3 runs 14 residues. Germline V CDR1 and CDR2: SQVTM, ANQGSEA. Trimming took off 5 bases at V and 1 base at J, with 12 bases between the two ends. The CDR3: CSVLGTQSYNEQFF. In DNA, the CDR3 is TGCAGCGTTCTCGGGACCCAGTCCTACAATGAGCAGTTCTTC.

The V and J genes are TRBV5-1 and TRBJ1-1; D might be TRBD1 (6 bases). This CDR3 comprises 19 residues. CDR1 and CDR2 from the germline V gene are SGHRS and YFSETQ. V was cut by 0 bases and J by 0 bases, with 21 bases left in between. CDR3 region: CASSLGGRGAAKMNTEAFF. The CDR3 nucleotides read TGCGCCAGCAGCTTGGGGGGACGGGGGGCAGCCAAGATGAACACTGAAGCTTTCTTT.

The chain joins TRBV24-1 to TRBJ2-2; no clear D. The CDR3 consists of 14 residues. Trimming cost V 6 bases and J 0 bases, with 7 bases left between them. Germline lookup yields CDR1 KGHDR and CDR2 SFDVKD. The CDR3 DNA sequence: TGTGCCACCAGTCACACCTCGAACACCGGGGAGCTGTTTTTT. Its translation: CATSHTSNTGELFF.